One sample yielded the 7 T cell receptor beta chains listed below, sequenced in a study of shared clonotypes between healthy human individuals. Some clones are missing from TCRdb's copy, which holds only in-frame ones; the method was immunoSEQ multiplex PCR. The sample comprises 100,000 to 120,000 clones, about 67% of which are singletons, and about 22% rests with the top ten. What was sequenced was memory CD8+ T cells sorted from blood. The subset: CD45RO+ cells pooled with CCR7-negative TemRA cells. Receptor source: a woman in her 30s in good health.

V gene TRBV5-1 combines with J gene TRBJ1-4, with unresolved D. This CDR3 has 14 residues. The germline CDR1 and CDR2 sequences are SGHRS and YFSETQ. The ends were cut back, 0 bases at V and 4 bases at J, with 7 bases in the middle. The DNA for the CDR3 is TGCGCCAGCAGCTTGGGAAGGCGTAATGAAAAACTGTTTTTT. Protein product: CASSLGRRNEKLFF.

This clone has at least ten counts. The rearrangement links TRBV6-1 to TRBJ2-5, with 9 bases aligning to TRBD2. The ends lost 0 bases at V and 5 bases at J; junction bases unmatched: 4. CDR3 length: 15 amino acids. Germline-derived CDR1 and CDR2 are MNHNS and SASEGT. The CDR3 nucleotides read TGTGCCAGCAGTGAAGCTAATAGCGGGAGTGAGACCCAGTACTTC. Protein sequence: CASSEANSGSETQYF.

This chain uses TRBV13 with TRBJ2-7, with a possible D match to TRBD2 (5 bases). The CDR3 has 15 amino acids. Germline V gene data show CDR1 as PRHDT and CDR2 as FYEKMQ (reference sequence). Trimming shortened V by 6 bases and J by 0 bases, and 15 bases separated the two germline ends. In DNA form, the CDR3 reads TGTGCCAGCAGTTCAGAGGGAGATCCCTCCTACGAGCAGTACTTC. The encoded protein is CASSSEGDPSYEQYF.

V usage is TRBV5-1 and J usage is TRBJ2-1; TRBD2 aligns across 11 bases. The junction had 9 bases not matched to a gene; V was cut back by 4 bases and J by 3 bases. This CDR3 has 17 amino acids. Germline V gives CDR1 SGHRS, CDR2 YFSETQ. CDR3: CASSPILGTSGYNEQFF. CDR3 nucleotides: TGCGCCAGCAGCCCCATCCTCGGGACTAGCGGCTACAATGAGCAGTTCTTC.

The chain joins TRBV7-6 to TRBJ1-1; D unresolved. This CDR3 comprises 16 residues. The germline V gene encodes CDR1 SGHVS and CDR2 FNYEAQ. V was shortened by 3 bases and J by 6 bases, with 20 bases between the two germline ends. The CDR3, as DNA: TGTGCCAGCAGCTTCGTCCTGGTGGAGTGCATCTCTGAAGCTTTCTTT. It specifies CASSFVLVECISEAFF.

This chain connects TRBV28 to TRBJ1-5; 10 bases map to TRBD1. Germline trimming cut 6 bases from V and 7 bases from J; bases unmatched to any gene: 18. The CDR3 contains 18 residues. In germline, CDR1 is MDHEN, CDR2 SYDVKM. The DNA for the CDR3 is TGTGCCAGCAGCAGACAGGGGGCCGCTCGTTTGGTCGGACAGCCCCAGCATTTT. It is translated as CASSRQGAARLVGQPQHF. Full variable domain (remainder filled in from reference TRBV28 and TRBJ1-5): DVKVTQSSRYLVKRTGEKVFLECVQDMDHENMFWYRQDPGLGLRLIYFSYDVKMKEKGDIPEGYSVSREKKERFSLILESASTNQTSMYLCASSRQGAARLVGQPQHFGDGTRLSIL.

The CDR3 sequence is CASSRQGREQYF. The CDR3 nucleotides read TGTGCCAGCAGTCGACAGGGACGCGAGCAGTACTTC. The chain links TRBV6-5 to TRBJ2-7; 7 bases match TRBD1. V shed 5 bases, J shed 6 bases, and the junction held 4 bases outside the gene matches. Germline loops: CDR1 MNHEY, CDR2 SVGAGI. This CDR3 region has 12 residues.